The next 10 T cell receptor beta chains were all read from a single sample in a study of blood T cell repertoires in COVID-19. Sequencing used immunoSEQ multiplex PCR; TCRdb keeps in-frame clones, though not all of them. Of roughly 250,000 clones in the sample, roughly 86% were seen once. The sample comprised peripheral blood. These receptors were taken from a man aged 50 or older with acute or convalescent COVID-19.

The gene calls are TRBV7-9 and TRBJ1-2; D may be TRBD1 (6 bases). Germline assignment: CDR1 SEHNR and CDR2 FQNEAQ (reference sequence). V was pared by 5 bases and J by 8 bases, with 15 bases between. The CDR3 sequence is 13 residues long. Here the CDR3 reads CASSQGQLLGYTF. CDR3 in DNA: TGTGCCAGCAGCCAAGGACAGCTTCTGGGCTACACCTTC.

The chain joins TRBV4-1 to TRBJ1-1, with 8 bases matching TRBD1. Germline values: CDR1 MGHRA, CDR2 YSYEKL. J gave up 9 bases and V 1 base, and 7 bases lay outside the gene matches. This CDR3 contains 14 residues. For the CDR3, the DNA is TGCGCCAGCAGCCAAGCGGACAGGGAACATAAAGCTTTCTTT. Translating it yields CASSQADREHKAFF.

This clone was seen only a few times. The V gene is TRBV6-5, the J gene TRBJ1-2; 7 nucleotides align to TRBD1. This CDR3 contains 14 residues. CDR1 and CDR2 (germline): MNHEY, SVGAGI. V dropped 6 bases and J dropped 8; count of bases not matched to a gene: 12. For the CDR3, the DNA is TGTGCCAGCAGGCAGGGACAGCAGCTGATGGGCTACACCTTC. It translates to CASRQGQQLMGYTF.

The chain combines TRBV10-3 with TRBJ2-2; 10 bases are shared with TRBD1. The CDR3 is 14 amino acids. CDR1 is ENHRY and CDR2 is SYGVKD in the germline V gene. V shed 10 bases and J 2 bases; nucleotides not matched to a gene: 4. Here the CDR3 DNA reads TGTGCCACGACGACAGGGGGCAACACCGGGGAGCTGTTTTTT. Its translation is CATTTGGNTGELFF.

The chain links TRBV6-1 to TRBJ1-5; unclear D gene. The CDR3 covers 12 residues. Trimming took 2 bases from V and 6 from J, leaving 5 bases between them. Germline CDR1 is MNHNS and CDR2 is SASEGT. The CDR3 here is CASSEPGQPQHF. The CDR3 nucleotides are TGTGCCAGCAGTGAACCCGGTCAGCCCCAGCATTTT.

The chain links TRBV5-5 to TRBJ1-2; D gene unclear. CDR1 SGHKS and CDR2 YYEKEE come from the germline V gene (reference sequence). The CDR3 extends over 15 amino acids. Trimming removed 0 bases from V and 1 base from J, with 10 bases in between. This chain's CDR3 is CASSLGGMLNYGYTF. CDR3 DNA sequence: TGTGCCAGCAGCTTGGGAGGAATGCTTAACTATGGCTACACCTTC.

The rearrangement uses TRBV10-1 and TRBJ2-7; D not certain. V shed 4 bases and J shed 2 bases, with 9 bases lying between them. The CDR3 has 13 residues. Germline V gene lookup returns CDR1 WNHNN and CDR2 SYGVQD (reference sequence). The DNA for the CDR3 is TGCGCCAGCAGTGCCACTGATACCTACGAGCAGTACTTC. This encodes CASSATDTYEQYF.

The chain combines TRBV10-2 with TRBJ2-7; D possibly corresponds to TRBD1 (5 bases). The CDR3 covers 12 residues. Deletions cut 6 bases from V and 1 base from J, with 7 bases between. Germline V gene data show CDR1 as WSHSY and CDR2 as SAAADI. CDR3 region: CASRGLSYEQYF. CDR3 in DNA: TGCGCCAGCAGGGGGCTTTCCTACGAGCAGTACTTC.

The gene calls are TRBV29-1 and TRBJ2-7, with D unclear. Germline V CDR1 and CDR2: SQVTM, ANQGSEA. The CDR3 is made up of 15 amino acids. The V end lost 0 bases, the J end lost 3 bases, and 15 bases lay between the germline ends. CDR3 protein: CSVEDRSQKNYEQYF. Here the CDR3 DNA reads TGCAGCGTTGAAGATAGGAGTCAGAAAAACTACGAGCAGTACTTC.

The CDR3 nucleotides are TGTGCCAGCAGAGTTAGTAACCAAGAGACCCAGTACTTC. Protein: CASRVSNQETQYF. This chain connects TRBV6-5 to TRBJ2-5; D ambiguous. Germline CDR1 reads MNHEY; CDR2 reads SVGAGI. The CDR3 has 13 amino acids. Trimming took off 6 bases at V and 0 bases at J, with 8 bases between the two ends.